This T cell receptor beta chain was found in a study of T cells after yellow fever vaccination (dated by TCRdb to about 2019). Regarding the research as a whole: The SMART-Seq v4 Ultra Low Input RNA kit was used to prepare libraries from fractions with low cell numbers. To follow T-cell clones before and after both primary and booster YFV17D yellow fever vaccination, bulk TCR alpha and beta repertoires underwent longitudinal sequencing. Two healthy male donors, one aged 18 to 30 and one aged 30 to 40 years, made up the cohort. Blood samples were taken at several timepoints before and after primary and secondary immunization, and bulk PBMC replicates and cell subsets were isolated. The study at large found these results: A small share of clonotypes was detected in both CD4 and CD8 compartments, with the overlap likely arising from convergent recombination. Most clones expanded after primary vaccination were re-detected after the booster (96% of CD4 and approximately 88% of CD8), suggesting broad memory maintenance. Compared with the primary T-cell response, the secondary T-cell response was faster but weaker, reaching its peak on day 5 rather than on day 15. Computational filtering was needed because FACS-sorted repertoires could contain abundant contaminating clonotypes from the bulk population. Because the study included only a couple of donors, the extent to which the findings can be generalized is limited.

This clonotype has a count of ten or more. Its target antigen remains unknown. Per-nucleotide qualities are absent, and no much larger clonotype sits a single base away. The CDR3 contains 16 residues, cysteine and phenylalanine counted. The DNA shown is the 48-base CDR3, in frame from base 1. From a lookup of the germline V gene, CDR1 and CDR2 are SGHRS and YFSETQ. Trimming accounts for 3 bases at V and 4 bases at J, while the number of junction bases matched to no gene is 7. Sequencer: Illumina NovaSeq 6000. TCR cDNA was made using 5'RACE template switching, a step that added a universal primer site and unique molecular identifiers. Priming for cDNA synthesis came from both the TCR alpha and TCR beta constant segments. Two PCR steps were used to amplify libraries, with sample barcodes and sequencing adapters being added in the second step. Sequencing of libraries was performed on Illumina HiSeq 2500 (2x100 bp) or NovaSeq (2x150 bp). Regarding the original processing steps: Demultiplexing of reads and collapsing into UMI consensus sequences were performed with MIGEC, and V(D)J alignment was carried out with MiXCR. Vaccine-responding clonotypes were defined with edgeR using replicate PBMC samples, requiring FDR below 0.01 and a log2 fold change above 5 up to day 15. Each bulk clonotype was labeled CD4 or CD8 based on which sequenced repertoire, CD4 or CD8, contained the clonotype at higher abundance. TCRdb reprocessed the public reads (quality trimming at Q25 with fastp, clone calling with MiXCR) and kept in-frame beta chains. All rows with the same CDR3 protein become a single entry with the most common DNA and genes. The authors' filters were not applied to this entry. Here the sample has just over 250,000 distinct CDR3 sequences; approximately 5.2% occur a single time. The biggest ten clones account for around 3.5% of the sample.

Reading the label with the study, this specimen's treatment or condition is: live attenuated yellow fever vaccine strain. PBMCs were isolated from peripheral blood using a standard Ficoll-Paque protocol. CD4 and CD8 T-cell fractions were isolated with Dynabeads CD4 and CD8 positive selection kits. TriZol was used to extract RNA from bulk PBMCs, from CD4 and CD8 fractions, and from dextramer-positive and dextramer-negative fractions. The V and J segments used are TRBV5-1 and TRBJ2-1; TRBD1 matches 10 bases in the middle. This clonotype originated in a man aged 18 to 29 who received the YFV17D yellow fever vaccine. Source: CD4+ T cells sorted from PBMCs, taken on the day of the yellow fever booster vaccination. This receptor carries the CDR3 CASSSVRDRGYNEQFF. The nucleotides are TGCGCCAGCAGCTCGGTCCGGGACAGGGGATACAATGAGCAGTTCTTC.